Each of the 7 T cell receptor beta chains below was sequenced from the same sample in a study of glioma-infiltrating T cells. The iRepertoire nested amplicon-rescue multiplex PCR amplified TCR alpha and beta CDR3s from RNA. TCRdb itself ran the multiplex PCR reads through MiXCR, one entry per CDR3 protein. This sample carries about 89,000 distinct CDR3 sequences, around a quarter of them seen once, and the ten largest clones take under 8.5%. The material sequenced was glioma tissue, nonneoplastic brain tissue, or PBMCs (not recorded which). The receptor source for this set is a human donor with low-grade glioma or glioblastoma, undergoing nonglioma brain surgery, or in good health (not recorded which).

Turning to this clonotype: One end of the junction is discordant with germline, which a read error may explain. This chain links TRBV27 with TRBJ1-1, with no clear D. The V gene's germline CDR1 is MNHEY and CDR2 SMNVEV (reference sequence). The CDR3 has 16 residues. The CDR3 protein is CASSLVPPEAGTETFF. The CDR3 nucleotides read TGTGCCAGCAGTTTAGTACCCCCGGAAGCGGGCACTGAAACTTTCTTT.

Many counts were recorded for this clonotype. This chain connects TRBV6-1 to TRBJ2-7, with D unresolved. Trimming took off 3 bases at V and 6 bases at J, with 9 bases between the two ends. Germline V gene data show CDR1 as MNHNS and CDR2 as SASEGT. This CDR3 comprises 12 residues. This CDR3 is CASSDMPLEQYF. CDR3 bases: TGTGCCAGCAGTGACATGCCGCTCGAGCAGTACTTC.

The chain recombines TRBV5-4 with TRBJ2-7, with D maybe TRBD2 (8 bases). The CDR3 has 15 residues. V was trimmed by 4 bases and J by 3 bases, leaving 17 bases between them. CDR1 and CDR2 from the germline V gene are SGHNT and YYREEE (reference sequence). CDR3 in amino acids: CASSPTTGTSYEQYF. The CDR3 region has the DNA TGTGCCAGCAGCCCGACGACAGGGACTAGCTACGAGCAGTACTTC.

This clonotype was found many times. V and J are TRBV18 and TRBJ2-3; no reliable D call. CDR3 length: 12 residues. Between the trimmed V and J ends, which lost 3 bases and 3 bases, there was a span of 4 bases. CDR1 and CDR2 from the germline V gene are KGHSH and LQKENI. CDR3 nucleotide sequence: TGTGCCAGCTCACCCCGAACAGATACGCAGTATTTT. It encodes CASSPRTDTQYF.

Remarks on this clonotype: A much larger clone differs from this one at a single base, so this may be a read error. V gene TRBV7-2 combines with J gene TRBJ1-6; 7 positions agree with TRBD1. Germline CDR1 reads SGHTA; CDR2 reads FQGNSA. This CDR3 has 13 residues. Germline trimming cut 4 bases from V and 15 bases from J; bases unmatched to any gene: 9. CDR3 loop: CASSSRQGGLLHF. The CDR3 nucleotides read TGTGCCAGCAGCTCGAGACAGGGCGGACTCCTCCACTTT.

This clonotype was counted ten times or more. The J gene is TRBJ1-4, the V gene TRBV6-1, with TRBD1 matching over 8 bases. CDR3 length equals 16 residues. The ends lost 4 bases at V and 0 bases at J; junction bases unmatched: 4. The germline CDR1 and CDR2 sequences are MNHNS and SASEGT. This CDR3 reads CASSVGQGPTNEKLFF. In DNA, the CDR3 is TGTGCCAGCAGTGTCGGACAGGGACCAACTAATGAAAAACTGTTTTTT.

As to this clonotype: The junction differs from germline at one of its ends, possibly a read error. This chain links TRBV6-2 or TRBV6-3 with TRBJ2-3; D tentatively reads TRBD1 or TRBD2 (5 bases each). CDR1 MNHEY and CDR2 SVGEGT come from the germline V gene. The CDR3 is 16 amino acids. The CDR3 region is CANSDSWGSRTDTQYF. CDR3 sequence (DNA): TGTGCCAACAGTGACTCGTGGGGGTCGCGCACAGATACGCAGTATTTT.